These 16 T cell receptor beta chains were sequenced from one sample in a study of T cell repertoires in cytomegalovirus infection. A single record per CDR3 protein comes from TCRdb applying MiXCR to the reads. The sample lists about 740,000 distinct CDR3 sequences; roughly 36% were seen once. Sequencing was carried out using PBMCs. All receptors derive from a human donor in good health (CMV status not recorded). Some clones in this sample may be carry-over from other donors' samples.

Details on this clonotype: No conserved phenylalanine or tryptophan ends this CDR3, so it is likely a read error. V and J are TRBV7-8 and TRBJ2-7; a possible D gene is TRBD1 (6 bases). CDR1 is SGHVS and CDR2 is FQNEAQ in the germline V gene. The germline V and J ends were trimmed by 3 bases and 4 bases, with 13 bases remaining between them. This CDR3 comprises 14 residues. CDR3 in amino acids: CASSFIGGDYEQYL. The DNA for the CDR3 is TGTGCCAGCAGCTTTATAGGGGGTGATTACGAGCAGTACTTA.

On this clonotype: Because the CDR3 is missing its conserved closing phenylalanine or tryptophan, this is likely a read error. This rearrangement joins TRBV11-1 to TRBJ1-6; D uncertain. Germline V CDR1 and CDR2: SGHAT, FQDESV (reference sequence). V shed 1 base and J shed 7 bases, with 11 bases lying between them. This CDR3 is 15 amino acids long. CDR3 DNA sequence: TGTGCCAGCAGCTTAGGCGGCGCCACCAATTCACCCCTCCACTTG. Protein product: CASSLGGATNSPLHL.

On this clonotype: A much larger clone sits a single nucleotide away, making a read error possible. The chain carries TRBV7-2 and TRBJ2-7; 8 bases are a match to TRBD2. Germline CDR1 is SGHTA and CDR2 is FQGNSA. The CDR3 runs 15 residues. The J segment lost 1 base and the V segment lost 9 bases, leaving 11 bases of the junction unmatched. CDR3 protein: CASGTLAVGSYEQYF. The CDR3 DNA sequence: TGTGCCAGTGGAACACTAGCGGTAGGGTCCTACGAGCAGTACTTC.

V gene TRBV10-3 combines with J gene TRBJ1-6, with TRBD1 matching over 7 bases. The CDR3 is 15 residues long. Germline trimming cut 4 bases from V and 10 bases from J; bases unmatched to any gene: 10. CDR1 and CDR2 from the germline V gene are ENHRY and SYGVKD. Here the CDR3 DNA reads TGTGCCATCAGTGCAGATCAGGGGGGGAGGTCACCCCTCCACTTT. The encoded protein is CAISADQGGRSPLHF.

This clonotype was counted at least ten times. This chain links TRBV7-2 with TRBJ1-5; 7 nucleotides match TRBD1. Germline V gene data show CDR1 as SGHTA and CDR2 as FQGNSA. With 1 base clipped from V and 7 bases from J, the junction kept 7 bases outside the gene matches. The CDR3 has 15 residues. The CDR3 protein is CASSLDRGSFQPQHF. The CDR3 DNA follows: TGTGCCAGCAGCTTAGACAGGGGTTCTTTCCAGCCCCAGCATTTT.

Note on this clonotype: The missing conserved phenylalanine or tryptophan at the end of this CDR3 makes a read error likely. This sequence joins TRBV20-1 and TRBJ2-5; 8 bases fit TRBD2. The CDR3 is made up of 14 amino acids. The V gene's germline CDR1 is DFQATT and CDR2 SNEGSKA (reference sequence). The CDR3, as DNA: TGCGGAGGAGCGAGCGGGAGTCTCCAAGAGACCCAGTACTTA. Protein: CGGASGSLQETQYL.

The DNA of the CDR3 is TGTGCCAGCAGAGGACCGGACCCAGGGGCTAATGAAAAACTGTTTTTT. Translation gives CASRGPDPGANEKLFF. The chain couples TRBV28 to TRBJ1-4; D perhaps matches TRBD1 (6 bases). The ends were cut back, 6 bases at V and 3 bases at J, with 17 bases in the middle. This CDR3 comprises 16 residues. CDR1 is MDHEN, CDR2 SYDVKM, per germline.

Concerning this clonotype: The conserved final phenylalanine or tryptophan is absent from the CDR3, which likely points to a read error. The DNA is omitted, as the CDR3 cannot be located on it reliably, and the CDR3 follows TCRdb's listing. The chain employs TRBV7-9 and TRBJ2-1; whether TRBD2, the table's D call, matches the DNA was not checked. The CDR3 spans 18 amino acids, including both terminal residues. The germline V gene encodes CDR1 SEHNR and CDR2 FQNEAQ (reference sequence). CDR3 in amino acids: CASSLPPRLAGVKDEQFV.

The V gene is TRBV20-1, the J gene TRBJ1-5, with D possibly TRBD1 on 6 matching bases. V shed 5 bases and J shed 6 bases, with 20 bases lying between them. The CDR3 has 15 amino acids. Per the germline V gene, CDR1 is DFQATT and CDR2 is SNEGSKA (reference sequence). This chain's CDR3 is CSAPGRAGEGQPQHF. The CDR3 nucleotides read TGCAGTGCTCCGGGACGCGCAGGGGAGGGTCAGCCCCAGCATTTT.

The gene calls are TRBV10-3 and TRBJ1-3; D is unresolved. Looked up from germline, CDR1 is ENHRY and CDR2 is SYGVKD. Trimming pared 5 bases from V and 8 bases from J, leaving 10 bases between. This CDR3 comprises 12 residues. The CDR3 loop is CAISLQADTIYF. CDR3 sequence (DNA): TGTGCCATCAGTCTCCAGGCGGACACCATATATTTT.

Ten or more counts support this clonotype. The chain has TRBV7-9 and TRBJ2-7; possibly TRBD1 for D (6 bases). Germline V CDR1 and CDR2: SEHNR, FQNEAQ (reference sequence). This CDR3 comprises 13 residues. Trimming stripped 5 bases from V and 3 bases from J, with 11 bases between. The CDR3 bases are TGTGCCAGCAGCCGCACAGGGAACTACGAGCAGTACTTC. Translating it yields CASSRTGNYEQYF.

The chain combines TRBV5-1 with TRBJ1-1; D may be TRBD1 (5 bases). The CDR3 is 14 amino acids. Germline V gives CDR1 SGHRS, CDR2 YFSETQ. The V end lost 6 bases, the J end lost 3 bases, and 15 bases lay between the germline ends. The CDR3 DNA follows: TGCGCCAGCACTGTCGACCCGGGGGACACTGAAGCTTTCTTT. Translating it yields CASTVDPGDTEAFF.

This clonotype was recorded only once. The junction and the germline gene differ at one end; a read error may be behind it. The J gene is TRBJ1-5, the V gene TRBV7-6; D possibly corresponds to TRBD1 (5 bases). Germline CDR1 is SGHVS and CDR2 is FNYEAQ. CDR3 size: 14 residues. The CDR3 region has the DNA TGTGTCAGCAGCCCCGGGGGTAGCAATCAGCCCCAGCATTTT. Translation: CVSSPGGSNQPQHF.

This clonotype showed up just a few times. The chain is built from TRBV6-6 and TRBJ2-6; D remains unclear. V lost 7 bases, J lost 2 bases, and 6 bases lay in between. This CDR3 spans 13 amino acids. The germline CDR1 and CDR2 sequences are MNHNY and SVGAGI (reference sequence). The CDR3 DNA sequence: TGTGCCAGCACCCGAGCTGGGGCCAACGTCCTGACTTTC. Amino acid sequence: CASTRAGANVLTF.

The chain carries TRBV20-1 and TRBJ1-6; TRBD1 aligns across 7 bases. Losses at the gene ends were 4 bases for V and 0 bases for J; bases not matched to a gene: 12. There are 18 residues in the CDR3. Germline lookup yields CDR1 DFQATT and CDR2 SNEGSKA (reference sequence). CDR3 nucleotides: TGCAGTGCTAAGGGGGCGGGACGGAGGAGCTCCTATAATTCACCCCTCCACTTT. Translation: CSAKGAGRRSSYNSPLHF.

This clonotype was found many times. The chain couples TRBV12-3 or TRBV12-4 to TRBJ2-7; D possibly uses TRBD1 or TRBD2 (5 bases each). This CDR3 contains 17 residues. The V gene lost 8 bases and the J gene lost 4 bases, with 27 bases spanning the gap. The CDR3 region is CASSPFGWDPSSYEQYF. Written as DNA, the CDR3 is TGTGCCAGCTCCCCCTTTGGGTGGGACCCATCTTCTTACGAGCAGTACTTC.